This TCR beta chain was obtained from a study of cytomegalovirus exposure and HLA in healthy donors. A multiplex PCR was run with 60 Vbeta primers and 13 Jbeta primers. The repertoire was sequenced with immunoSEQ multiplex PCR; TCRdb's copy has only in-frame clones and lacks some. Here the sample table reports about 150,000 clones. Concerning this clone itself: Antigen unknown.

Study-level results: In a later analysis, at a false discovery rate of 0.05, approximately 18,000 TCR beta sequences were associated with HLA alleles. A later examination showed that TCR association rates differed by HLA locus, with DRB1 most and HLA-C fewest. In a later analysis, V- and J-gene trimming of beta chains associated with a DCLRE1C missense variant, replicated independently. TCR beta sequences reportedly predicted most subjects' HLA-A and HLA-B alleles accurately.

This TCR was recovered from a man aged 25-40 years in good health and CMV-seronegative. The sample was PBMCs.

This CDR3 is CASSYTSGAVTGELFF. CDR3 bases: TGTGCCAGCAGTTATACTAGCGGGGCGGTCACCGGGGAGCTGTTTTTT. The chain employs TRBV6-5 and TRBJ2-2; 10 bases are a match to TRBD2. Germline trimming cut 3 bases from V and 4 bases from J; bases unmatched to any gene: 5. Germline V CDR1 and CDR2: MNHEY, SVGAGI. CDR3 size: 16 residues.